The source of this T cell receptor (beta chain) is a study of tumor and adjacent non-tumor tissue in lung cancer. About the study: Millions of productive TCRbeta reads were obtained per sample on average. Findings and caveats of the study: Tumor TCR diversity, when higher, was linked to shorter survival. Compared with tumor, normal lung showed significantly lower TCR diversity. Normal lung showed higher cumulative top 100 clone frequency than tumor.

No cell sorting was done before RNA was extracted from the tissue. TCRbeta libraries were built with three rounds of nested PCR, modified from ARM-PCR. Each CDR3 protein gets one entry after TCRdb re-called the multiplex PCR reads with MiXCR. The data contain under 140,000 distinct CDR3 sequences, 84% of them seen just once; the ten biggest clones take up 20% to 25%. In regard to this clonotype: The antigen remains unidentified. A junction boundary mismatches the germline segment, possibly from a read error.

The CDR3 runs to 13 residues. Sequencing was carried out using lung tumor tissue. This receptor was identified in a man aged 65-85 years with non-small cell lung cancer. The J gene is TRBJ1-5, the V gene TRBV12-3 or TRBV12-4; TRBD1 agrees at 10 bases. The chain's CDR3 is CASRGTGAQPEHF. CDR3 in DNA: TGTGCCAGTAGGGGGACAGGGGCTCAGCCCGAGCATTTT.